The 16 T cell receptor beta chains listed next were all sequenced from one sample in a study of CD8 T cells in ankylosing spondylitis. TCRdb reanalysed the 5' RACE reads using MiXCR and keeps one entry per CDR3 protein. The sample carries about 300,000 distinct CDR3 sequences, less than 25% recorded once. The sequenced sample was blood, either unsorted or a sorted T cell fraction (not recorded which). The receptors were gathered from a female donor with ankylosing spondylitis or in good health (not recorded which).

The chain is built from TRBV10-3 and TRBJ2-1, with D maybe TRBD1 (5 bases). The germline V and J ends were trimmed by 10 bases and 5 bases, with 18 bases remaining between them. Per germline, CDR1 ENHRY and CDR2 SYGVKD. The CDR3 totals 14 residues. CDR3 nucleotides: TGTGCCACACGGGCCCCGACCAGGGACAATGAGCAGTTCTTC. Protein product: CATRAPTRDNEQFF.

The DNA of the CDR3 is TGTGCCAGCAGTTTACCTCCAGGGGACCTGGGGACCTACGAGCAGTACTTC. This translates into CASSLPPGDLGTYEQYF. The V call is TRBV6-5, the J call TRBJ2-7; D might be TRBD1 (6 bases). Trimming stripped 4 bases from V and 2 bases from J, with 21 bases between. The germline CDR1 and CDR2 sequences are MNHEY and SVGAGI. The CDR3 runs 17 residues.

This clonotype was found many times. The chain links TRBV27 to TRBJ2-3; D call uncertain. The V and J ends lost 6 bases and 2 bases respectively, with 12 bases between them. The germline V gene has CDR1 MNHEY and CDR2 SMNVEV (reference sequence). CDR3 size: 14 residues. CDR3: CASSLRGSTDTQYF. CDR3 coding DNA: TGTGCCAGCAGCTTACGCGGTTCCACAGATACGCAGTATTTT.

This chain links TRBV7-2 with TRBJ2-2; TRBD2 might be the D (5 bases). V was pared by 5 bases and J by 4 bases, with 14 bases between. This CDR3 region has 15 residues. Germline V gene lookup returns CDR1 SGHTA and CDR2 FQGNSA. CDR3 sequence: CASSIRGYATGELFF. DNA of the CDR3: TGTGCCAGCAGCATACGAGGGTATGCCACCGGGGAGCTGTTTTTT.

This clonotype was seen at least ten times. The CDR3 sequence: CSVGGGNHGEQYF. DNA for the CDR3: TGCAGCGTTGGGGGGGGAAACCACGGCGAGCAGTACTTC. V gene TRBV29-1 combines with J gene TRBJ2-7; 7 bases agree with TRBD2. Germline-derived CDR1 and CDR2 are SQVTM and ANQGSEA. The J segment lost 6 bases and the V segment lost 4 bases, leaving 9 bases of the junction unmatched. The CDR3 is 13 residues long.

This sequence joins TRBV7-3 and TRBJ2-1; 7 bases line up with TRBD2. V dropped 1 base and J dropped 5; count of bases not matched to a gene: 8. The CDR3 runs to 16 residues. Germline V gene lookup returns CDR1 SGHTA and CDR2 FQGTGA. The CDR3 DNA follows: TGTGCCAGCAGCTTAATAGGGCTAGCGGCAGACAATGAGCAGTTCTTC. This encodes CASSLIGLAADNEQFF. Complete variable domain (other parts from reference TRBV7-3 and TRBJ2-1): GAGVSQTPSNKVTEKGKYVELRCDPISGHTALYWYRQSLGQGPEFLIYFQGTGAADDSGLPNDRFFAVRPEGSVSTLKIQRTERGDSAVYLCASSLIGLAADNEQFFGPGTRLTVL.

This rearrangement joins TRBV12-5 to TRBJ1-2; 9 nucleotides align to TRBD1. The CDR3 has 16 amino acids. J gave up 10 bases and V 0 bases, and 12 bases lay outside the gene matches. CDR1 is LGHNT and CDR2 is FRNRAP in the germline V gene. The CDR3 here is CASGLVLNPGQGSYTF. The CDR3 region has the DNA TGTGCTAGTGGTTTGGTTCTCAACCCGGGACAGGGATCCTACACCTTC.

This clonotype was seen ten or more times. This chain joins TRBV20-1 and TRBJ2-7; D is possibly TRBD2 (5 bases). V was pared by 0 bases and J by 0 bases, with 15 bases between. Germline CDR1 is DFQATT and CDR2 is SNEGSKA (reference sequence). CDR3 length: 16 amino acids. The DNA for the CDR3 is TGCAGTGCTAGAGATGAAGGGCTTACTAGCTCCTACGAGCAGTACTTC. Translating gives CSARDEGLTSSYEQYF.

This clonotype turned up a few times. The chain recombines TRBV6-5 with TRBJ2-7; D tentatively fits TRBD1 or TRBD2 (5 bases each). CDR1 and CDR2 from the germline V gene are MNHEY and SVGAGI. V was pared by 2 bases and J by 7 bases, with 15 bases between. The length of the CDR3 is 14 residues. The CDR3, as DNA: TGTGCCAGCAGTTACGGACACTCGTCGGGAGAGCAGTACTTC. Its translation: CASSYGHSSGEQYF.

The chain carries TRBV6-1 and TRBJ2-7; possibly TRBD2 for D (6 bases). This CDR3 region has 14 residues. The germline V gene has CDR1 MNHNS and CDR2 SASEGT. Trimming removed 7 bases at V and 2 bases at J, with 15 bases between. The CDR3 nucleotides are TGTGCCAGCATGGCCCTGCGGGACGCCTACGAGCAGTACTTC. It yields the protein CASMALRDAYEQYF.

The chain has TRBV14 and TRBJ2-1; D gene ambiguous. Trimming pared 1 base from V and 10 bases from J, leaving 5 bases between. The CDR3 is made up of 11 amino acids. Germline assignment: CDR1 SGHDN and CDR2 FVKESK. CDR3 in amino acids: CASSQVTEQFF. The CDR3 coding sequence is TGTGCCAGCAGCCAAGTTACGGAGCAGTTCTTC.

This chain connects TRBV12-3 or TRBV12-4 to TRBJ1-2; the D gene is possibly TRBD1 (6 bases). The CDR3 contains 13 residues. V lost 8 bases, J lost 0 bases, and 10 bases lay in between. In nucleotides, the CDR3 is TGTGCCAGCGTGCGACAGGCTAACTATGGCTACACCTTC. Translation gives CASVRQANYGYTF.

This clonotype occurred a few times. The chain carries TRBV15 and TRBJ1-6; D ambiguous. The ends were cut back, 2 bases at V and 9 bases at J, with 11 bases in the middle. This CDR3 has 14 amino acids. Germline V gives CDR1 LNHNV, CDR2 YYDKDF (reference sequence). CDR3 residues: CATSRQIEGSPLHF. In DNA form, the CDR3 reads TGTGCCACCAGCAGACAGATTGAGGGTTCACCCCTCCACTTT.

This sequence joins TRBV20-1 and TRBJ2-3; unclear D gene. Germline V gene data show CDR1 as DFQATT and CDR2 as SNEGSKA (reference sequence). Trimming took 2 bases from V and 5 from J, leaving 11 bases between them. The CDR3 sequence is 13 residues long. The CDR3 loop is CSARSRPVDTQYF. The CDR3 nucleotides read TGCAGTGCTAGATCTAGACCGGTAGATACGCAGTATTTT.

The chain is built from TRBV12-3 or TRBV12-4 and TRBJ2-3; D is undetermined. There are 12 residues in the CDR3. V shed 4 bases and J shed 2 bases, with 4 bases lying between them. CDR3 nucleotides: TGTGCCAGCAGTTCCCCCACAGATACGCAGTATTTT. It is translated as CASSSPTDTQYF.

The genes are TRBV2 and TRBJ2-7; D is possibly TRBD1 (5 bases). V was clipped by 6 bases and J by 3 bases, with 9 bases between them. Germline lookup yields CDR1 SNHLY and CDR2 FYNNEI. The CDR3 totals 12 residues. The CDR3 DNA sequence: TGTGCCAGCAGCAGGGCTGACTACGAGCAGTACTTC. Translated: CASSRADYEQYF.